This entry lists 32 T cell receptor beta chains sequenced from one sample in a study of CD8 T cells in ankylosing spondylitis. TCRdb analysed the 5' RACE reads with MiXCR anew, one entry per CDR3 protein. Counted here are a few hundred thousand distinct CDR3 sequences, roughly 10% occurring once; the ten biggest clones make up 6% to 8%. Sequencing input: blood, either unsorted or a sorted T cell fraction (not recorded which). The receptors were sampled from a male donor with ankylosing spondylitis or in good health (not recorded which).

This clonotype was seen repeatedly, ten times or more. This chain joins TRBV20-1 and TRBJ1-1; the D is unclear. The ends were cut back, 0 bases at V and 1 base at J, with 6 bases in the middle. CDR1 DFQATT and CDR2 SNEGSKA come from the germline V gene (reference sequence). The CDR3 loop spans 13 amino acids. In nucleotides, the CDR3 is TGCAGTGCTAGAGAGGGCAGGAACACTGAAGCTTTCTTT. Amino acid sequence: CSAREGRNTEAFF.

The CDR3 spells CSVEDLWGTDTQYF. The CDR3 coding sequence is TGCAGCGTTGAAGATCTTTGGGGCACAGATACGCAGTATTTT. The chain employs TRBV29-1 and TRBJ2-3, with D unresolved. The CDR3 length is 14 residues. Germline loops: CDR1 SQVTM, CDR2 ANQGSEA. Trimming took off 0 bases at V and 1 base at J, with 8 bases between the two ends.

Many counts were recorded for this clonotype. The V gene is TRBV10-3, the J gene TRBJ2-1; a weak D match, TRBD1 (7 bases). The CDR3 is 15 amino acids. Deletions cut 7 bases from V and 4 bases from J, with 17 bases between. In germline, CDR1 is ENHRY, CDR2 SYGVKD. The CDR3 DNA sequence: TGTGCCATCATGGGGGGACAGAACCTATACAATGAGCAGTTCTTC. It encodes CAIMGGQNLYNEQFF.

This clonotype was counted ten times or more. The CDR3 DNA is TGTGCCAGCAGCTTAGGGGCTTGGAGTCTGGGAGGAGAGACCCAGTACTTC. Amino acids: CASSLGAWSLGGETQYF. This chain uses TRBV11-2 with TRBJ2-5, with D perhaps matching TRBD2 (6 bases). Deletions cut 1 base from V and 4 bases from J, with 19 bases between. This CDR3 comprises 17 residues. The germline gives CDR1 SGHAT, CDR2 FQNNGV.

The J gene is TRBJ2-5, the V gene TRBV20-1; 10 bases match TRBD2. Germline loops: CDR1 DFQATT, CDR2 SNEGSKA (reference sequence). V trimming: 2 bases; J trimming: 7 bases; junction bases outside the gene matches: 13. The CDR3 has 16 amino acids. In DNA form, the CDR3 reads TGCAGTGCTAGATCTAGCGGGGGCCTAGGGCGTGTGACCCAGTACTTC. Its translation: CSARSSGGLGRVTQYF.

This CDR3 is CSAEGLAGGPAYNEQFF. The CDR3, as DNA: TGCAGTGCTGAAGGACTAGCGGGAGGGCCGGCCTACAATGAGCAGTTCTTC. V gene TRBV20-1 combines with J gene TRBJ2-1; 15 bases align to TRBD2. This CDR3 contains 17 residues. V shed 5 bases, J shed 2 bases, and the junction held 7 bases outside the gene matches. Germline V lookup: CDR1 DFQATT, CDR2 SNEGSKA (reference sequence).

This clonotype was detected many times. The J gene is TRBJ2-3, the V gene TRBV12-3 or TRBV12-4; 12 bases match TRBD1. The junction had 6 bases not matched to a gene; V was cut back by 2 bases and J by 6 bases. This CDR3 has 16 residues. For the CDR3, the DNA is TGTGCCAGCAGTTTAAGGGACAGGGGGCAAGTGGATACGCAGTATTTT. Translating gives CASSLRDRGQVDTQYF.

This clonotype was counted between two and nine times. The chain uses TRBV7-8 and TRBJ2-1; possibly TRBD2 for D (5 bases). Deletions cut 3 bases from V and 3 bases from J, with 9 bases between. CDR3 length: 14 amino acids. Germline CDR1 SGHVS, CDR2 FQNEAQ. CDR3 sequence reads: CASSFFRDYNEQFF. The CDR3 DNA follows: TGTGCCAGCAGCTTTTTCCGGGACTACAATGAGCAGTTCTTC.

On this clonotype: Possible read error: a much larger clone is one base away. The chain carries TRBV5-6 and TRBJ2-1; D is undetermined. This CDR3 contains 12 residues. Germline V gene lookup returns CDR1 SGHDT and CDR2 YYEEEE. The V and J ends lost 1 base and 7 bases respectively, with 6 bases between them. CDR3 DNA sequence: TGTGCCAGCAGCTTGATATGGAATGAGCAGTTCTTC. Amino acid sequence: CASSLIWNEQFF.

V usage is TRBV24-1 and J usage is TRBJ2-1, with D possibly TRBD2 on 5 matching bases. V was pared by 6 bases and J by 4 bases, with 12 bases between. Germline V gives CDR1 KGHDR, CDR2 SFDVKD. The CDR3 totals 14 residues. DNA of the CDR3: TGTGCCACCAGTTCGCTAGCCGGGTACAATGAGCAGTTCTTC. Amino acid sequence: CATSSLAGYNEQFF.

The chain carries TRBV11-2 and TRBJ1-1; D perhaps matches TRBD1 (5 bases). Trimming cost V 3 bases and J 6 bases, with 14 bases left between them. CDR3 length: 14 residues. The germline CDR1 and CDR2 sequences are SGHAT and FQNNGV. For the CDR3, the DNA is TGTGCCAGCAGCTTCGGGGCCAGGGTTTCTGAAGCTTTCTTT. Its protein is CASSFGARVSEAFF.

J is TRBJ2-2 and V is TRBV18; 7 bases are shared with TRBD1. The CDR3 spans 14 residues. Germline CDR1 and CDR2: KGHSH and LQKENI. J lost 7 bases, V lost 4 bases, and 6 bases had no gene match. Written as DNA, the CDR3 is TGTGCCAGCTCACAACCGACAGGGCACGGGGAGCTGTTTTTT. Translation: CASSQPTGHGELFF.

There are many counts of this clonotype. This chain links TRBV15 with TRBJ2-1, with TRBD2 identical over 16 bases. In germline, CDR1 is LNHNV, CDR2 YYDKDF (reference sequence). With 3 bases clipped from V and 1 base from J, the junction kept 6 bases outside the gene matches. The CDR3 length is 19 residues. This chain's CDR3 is CATSSPGLAGGSSYNEQFF. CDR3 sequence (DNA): TGTGCCACCAGCAGCCCGGGACTAGCGGGAGGGAGTTCCTACAATGAGCAGTTCTTC.

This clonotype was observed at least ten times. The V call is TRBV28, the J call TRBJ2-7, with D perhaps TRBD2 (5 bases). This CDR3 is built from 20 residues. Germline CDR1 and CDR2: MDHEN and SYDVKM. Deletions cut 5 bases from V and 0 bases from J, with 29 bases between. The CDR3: CASSATLAGGSVVFSYEQYF. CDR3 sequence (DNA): TGTGCCAGCAGTGCGACCCTAGCCGGAGGTTCTGTAGTTTTCTCCTACGAGCAGTACTTC.

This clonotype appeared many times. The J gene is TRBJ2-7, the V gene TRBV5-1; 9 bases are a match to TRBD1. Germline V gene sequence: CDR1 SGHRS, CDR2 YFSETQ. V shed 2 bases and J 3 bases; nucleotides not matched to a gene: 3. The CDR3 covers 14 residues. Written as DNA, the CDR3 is TGCGCCAGCAGCTTTGGGACAGGGCTCTACGAGCAGTACTTC. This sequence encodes CASSFGTGLYEQYF.

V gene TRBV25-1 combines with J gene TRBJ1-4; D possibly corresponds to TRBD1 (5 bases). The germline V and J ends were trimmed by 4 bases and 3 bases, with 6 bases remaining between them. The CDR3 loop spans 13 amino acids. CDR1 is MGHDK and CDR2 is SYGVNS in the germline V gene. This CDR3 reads CASSAGPNEKLFF. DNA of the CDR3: TGTGCCAGCAGTGCAGGGCCTAATGAAAAACTGTTTTTT. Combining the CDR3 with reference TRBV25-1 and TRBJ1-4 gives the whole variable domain EADIYQTPRYLVIGTGKKITLECSQTMGHDKMYWYQQDPGMELHLIHYSYGVNSTEKGDLSSESTVSRIRTEHFPLTLESARPSHTSQYLCASSAGPNEKLFFGSGTQLSVL.

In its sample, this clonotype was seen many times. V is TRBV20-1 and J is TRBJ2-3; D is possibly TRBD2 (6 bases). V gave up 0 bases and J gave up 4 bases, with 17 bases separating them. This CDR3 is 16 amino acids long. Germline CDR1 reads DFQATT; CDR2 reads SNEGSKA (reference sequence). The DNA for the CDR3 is TGCAGTGCTAGAGATCTAGGCGGGAACCCCCCAGATACGCAGTATTTT. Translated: CSARDLGGNPPDTQYF.

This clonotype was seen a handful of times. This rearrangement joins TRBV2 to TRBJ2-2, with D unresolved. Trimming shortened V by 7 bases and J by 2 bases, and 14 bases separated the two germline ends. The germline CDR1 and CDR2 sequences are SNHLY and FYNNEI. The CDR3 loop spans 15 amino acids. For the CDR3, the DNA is TGTGCCAGCAAAGGTCTGGGATTTAACACCGGGGAGCTGTTTTTT. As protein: CASKGLGFNTGELFF.

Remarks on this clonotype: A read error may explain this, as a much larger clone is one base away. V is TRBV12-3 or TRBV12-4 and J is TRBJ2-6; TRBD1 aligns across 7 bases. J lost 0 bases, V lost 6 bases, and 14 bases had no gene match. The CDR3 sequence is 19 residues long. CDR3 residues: CASRHHARGIFSGANVLTF. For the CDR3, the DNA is TGTGCCAGCAGGCACCACGCCAGGGGGATATTCTCTGGGGCCAACGTCCTGACTTTC.

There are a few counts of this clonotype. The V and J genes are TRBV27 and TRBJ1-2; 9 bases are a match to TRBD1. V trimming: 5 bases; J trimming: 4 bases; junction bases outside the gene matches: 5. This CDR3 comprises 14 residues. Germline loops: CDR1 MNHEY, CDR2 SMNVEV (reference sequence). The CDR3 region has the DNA TGTGCCAGCAGTAACCGGGACAGGGCCTATGGCTACACCTTC. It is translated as CASSNRDRAYGYTF.

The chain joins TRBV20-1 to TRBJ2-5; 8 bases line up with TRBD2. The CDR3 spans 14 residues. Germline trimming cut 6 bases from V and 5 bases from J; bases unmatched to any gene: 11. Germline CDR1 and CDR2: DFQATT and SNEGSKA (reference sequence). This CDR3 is CSASSGDVGETQYF. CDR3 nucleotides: TGCAGTGCCAGTAGCGGGGATGTCGGGGAGACCCAGTACTTC.

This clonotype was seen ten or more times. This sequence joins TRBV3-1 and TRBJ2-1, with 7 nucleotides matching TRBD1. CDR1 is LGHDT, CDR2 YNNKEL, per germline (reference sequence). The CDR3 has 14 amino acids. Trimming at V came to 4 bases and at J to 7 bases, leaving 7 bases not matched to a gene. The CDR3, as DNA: TGTGCCAGCAGCCCTCCGGGCAGGGGGAATGAGCAGTTCTTC. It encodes CASSPPGRGNEQFF.

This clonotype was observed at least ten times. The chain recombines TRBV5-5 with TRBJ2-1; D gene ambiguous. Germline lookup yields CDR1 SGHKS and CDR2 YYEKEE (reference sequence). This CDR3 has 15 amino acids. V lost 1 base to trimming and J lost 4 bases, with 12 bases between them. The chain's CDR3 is CASSLRSNTYNEQFF. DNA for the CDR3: TGTGCCAGCAGCTTGAGATCAAACACGTACAATGAGCAGTTCTTC.

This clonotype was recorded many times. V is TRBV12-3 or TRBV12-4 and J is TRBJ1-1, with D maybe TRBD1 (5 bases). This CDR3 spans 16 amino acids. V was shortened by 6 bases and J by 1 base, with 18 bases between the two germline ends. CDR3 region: CASSPFKEGPNTEAFF. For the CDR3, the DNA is TGTGCCAGCAGCCCCTTTAAGGAGGGACCGAACACTGAAGCTTTCTTT.

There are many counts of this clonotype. CDR3 sequence (DNA): TGCAGTGCTAGAGGGGAAAGAGGGACTAGCGGAATCCTTCGGGGCCAAGAGACCCAGTACTTC. As protein: CSARGERGTSGILRGQETQYF. This rearrangement joins TRBV20-1 to TRBJ2-5, with 11 bases lining up with TRBD2. V trimming: 1 base; J trimming: 1 base; junction bases outside the gene matches: 20. Germline values: CDR1 DFQATT, CDR2 SNEGSKA (reference sequence). The CDR3 length is 21 residues.

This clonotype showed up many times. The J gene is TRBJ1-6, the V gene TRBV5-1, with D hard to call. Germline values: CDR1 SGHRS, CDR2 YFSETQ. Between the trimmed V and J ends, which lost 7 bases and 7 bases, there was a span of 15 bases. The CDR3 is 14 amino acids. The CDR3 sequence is CASARSSGNSPLHF. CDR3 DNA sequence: TGCGCCAGCGCCAGGTCTTCGGGCAATTCACCCCTCCACTTT.

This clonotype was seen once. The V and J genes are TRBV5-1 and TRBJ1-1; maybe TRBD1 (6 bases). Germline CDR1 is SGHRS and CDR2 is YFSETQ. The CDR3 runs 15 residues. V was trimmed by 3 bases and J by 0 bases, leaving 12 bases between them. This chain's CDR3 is CASSSGDTMNTEAFF. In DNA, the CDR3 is TGCGCCAGCAGCTCGGGGGACACAATGAACACTGAAGCTTTCTTT.

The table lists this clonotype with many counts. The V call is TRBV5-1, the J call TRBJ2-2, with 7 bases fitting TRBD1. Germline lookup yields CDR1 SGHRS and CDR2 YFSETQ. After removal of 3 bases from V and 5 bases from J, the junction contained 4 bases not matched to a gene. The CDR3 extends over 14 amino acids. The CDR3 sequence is CASSSPTGTGELFF. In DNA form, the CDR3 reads TGCGCCAGCAGCTCGCCGACAGGGACCGGGGAGCTGTTTTTT.

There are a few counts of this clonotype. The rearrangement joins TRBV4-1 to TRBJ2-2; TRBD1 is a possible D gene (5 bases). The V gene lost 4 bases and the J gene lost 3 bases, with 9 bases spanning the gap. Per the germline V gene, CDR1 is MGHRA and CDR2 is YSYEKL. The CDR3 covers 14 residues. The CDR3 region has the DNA TGCGCCAGCAGCCTACAGGTCCACACCGGGGAGCTGTTTTTT. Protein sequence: CASSLQVHTGELFF.

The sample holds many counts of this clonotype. The CDR3 reads CASSYGQTQYF. The CDR3 DNA reads as TGTGCCAGCAGTTACGGACAGACCCAGTACTTC. This sequence joins TRBV6-5 and TRBJ2-5; D is uncertain. The CDR3 has 11 residues. Germline V gene data show CDR1 as MNHEY and CDR2 as SVGAGI. Trimming left V 2 bases short and J 6 bases short, with 4 bases between.

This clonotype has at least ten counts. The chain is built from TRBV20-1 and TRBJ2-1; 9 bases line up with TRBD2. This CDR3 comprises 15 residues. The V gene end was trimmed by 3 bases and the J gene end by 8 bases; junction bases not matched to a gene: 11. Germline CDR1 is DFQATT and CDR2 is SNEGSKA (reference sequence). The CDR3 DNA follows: TGCAGTGCTAGGGCCGCGGCTAGCGGGATCTATGAGCAGTTCTTC. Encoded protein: CSARAAASGIYEQFF.

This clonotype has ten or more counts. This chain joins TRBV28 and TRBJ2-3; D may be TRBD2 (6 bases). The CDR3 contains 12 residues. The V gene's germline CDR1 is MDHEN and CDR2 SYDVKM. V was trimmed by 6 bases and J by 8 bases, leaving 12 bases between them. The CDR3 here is CASSRTIGTQYF. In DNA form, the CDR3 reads TGTGCCAGCAGCCGGACTATTGGTACGCAGTATTTT. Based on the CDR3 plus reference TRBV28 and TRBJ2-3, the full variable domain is DVKVTQSSRYLVKRTGEKVFLECVQDMDHENMFWYRQDPGLGLRLIYFSYDVKMKEKGDIPEGYSVSREKKERFSLILESASTNQTSMYLCASSRTIGTQYFGPGTRLTVL.